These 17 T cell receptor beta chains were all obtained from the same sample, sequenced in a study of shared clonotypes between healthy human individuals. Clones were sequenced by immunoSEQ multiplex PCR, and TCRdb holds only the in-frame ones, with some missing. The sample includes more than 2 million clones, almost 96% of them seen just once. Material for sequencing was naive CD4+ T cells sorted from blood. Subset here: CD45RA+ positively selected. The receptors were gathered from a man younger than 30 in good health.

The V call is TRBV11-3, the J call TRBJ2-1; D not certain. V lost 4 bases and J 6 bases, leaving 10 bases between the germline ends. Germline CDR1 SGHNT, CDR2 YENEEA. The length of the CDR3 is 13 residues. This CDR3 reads CASSSLWSNEQFF. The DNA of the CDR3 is TGTGCCAGCAGCTCCCTCTGGAGCAATGAGCAGTTCTTC.

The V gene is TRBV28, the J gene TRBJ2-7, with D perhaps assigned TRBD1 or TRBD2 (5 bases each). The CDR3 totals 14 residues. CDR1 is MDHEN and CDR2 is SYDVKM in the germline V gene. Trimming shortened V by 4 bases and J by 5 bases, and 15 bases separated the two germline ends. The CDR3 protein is CASSSGTPNNEQYF. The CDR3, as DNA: TGTGCCAGCAGTTCCGGGACCCCGAACAACGAGCAGTACTTC.

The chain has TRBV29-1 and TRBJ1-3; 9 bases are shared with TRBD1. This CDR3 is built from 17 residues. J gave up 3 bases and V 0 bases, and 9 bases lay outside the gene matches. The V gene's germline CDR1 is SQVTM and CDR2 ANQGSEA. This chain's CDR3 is CSVEETTGGAFGNTIYF. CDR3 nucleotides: TGCAGCGTTGAAGAGACCACAGGGGGCGCGTTTGGAAACACCATATATTTT.

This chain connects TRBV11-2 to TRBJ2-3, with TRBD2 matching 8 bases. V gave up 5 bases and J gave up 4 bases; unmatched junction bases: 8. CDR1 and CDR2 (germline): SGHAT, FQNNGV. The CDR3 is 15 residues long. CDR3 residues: CASSATPAGADTQYF. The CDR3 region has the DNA TGTGCCAGCAGCGCCACCCCAGCGGGAGCAGATACGCAGTATTTT.

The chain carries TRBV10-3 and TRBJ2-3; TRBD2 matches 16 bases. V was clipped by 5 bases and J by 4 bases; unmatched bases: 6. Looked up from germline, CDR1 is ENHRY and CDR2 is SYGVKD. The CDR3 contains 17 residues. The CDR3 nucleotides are TGTGCCATCAGTCCGGGACTAGCGGGAGGGCCAGCAGATACGCAGTATTTT. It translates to CAISPGLAGGPADTQYF.

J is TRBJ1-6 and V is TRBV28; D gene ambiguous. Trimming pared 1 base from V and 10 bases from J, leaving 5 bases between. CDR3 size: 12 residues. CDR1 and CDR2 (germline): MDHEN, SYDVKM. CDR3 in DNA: TGTGCCAGCAGTTTATCTTGGTCACCCCTCCACTTT. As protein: CASSLSWSPLHF.

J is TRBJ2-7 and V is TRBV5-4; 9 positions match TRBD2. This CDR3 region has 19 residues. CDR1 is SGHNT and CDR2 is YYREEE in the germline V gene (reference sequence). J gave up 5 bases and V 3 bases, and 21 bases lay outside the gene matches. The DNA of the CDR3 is TGTGCCAGCAGCTCCATAGGGGGATCTAGCGGGAAGATCGCCGACGAGCAGTACTTC. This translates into CASSSIGGSSGKIADEQYF. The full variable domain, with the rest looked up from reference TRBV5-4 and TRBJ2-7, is ETGVTQSPTHLIKTRGQQVTLRCSSQSGHNTVSWYQQALGQGPQFIFQYYREEENGRGNFPPRFSGLQFPNYSSELNVNALELDDSALYLCASSSIGGSSGKIADEQYFGPGTRLTVT.

The CDR3 is CAWSRIQGVYGYTF. CDR3 nucleotides: TGTGCCTGGAGTCGTATCCAGGGGGTATATGGCTACACCTTC. V and J are TRBV30 and TRBJ1-2, with 7 bases identical to TRBD1. The V and J ends lost 2 bases and 5 bases, in that order; junction bases with no gene match: 8. Germline CDR1 and CDR2: GTSNPN and SVGIG (reference sequence). The CDR3 has 14 amino acids.

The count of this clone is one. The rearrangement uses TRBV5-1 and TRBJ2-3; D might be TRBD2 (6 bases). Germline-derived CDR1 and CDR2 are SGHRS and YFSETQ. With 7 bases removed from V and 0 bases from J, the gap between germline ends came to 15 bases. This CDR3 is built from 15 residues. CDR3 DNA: TGCGCCAGCTTGTTGGAGGGGCGAAGCACAGATACGCAGTATTTT. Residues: CASLLEGRSTDTQYF.

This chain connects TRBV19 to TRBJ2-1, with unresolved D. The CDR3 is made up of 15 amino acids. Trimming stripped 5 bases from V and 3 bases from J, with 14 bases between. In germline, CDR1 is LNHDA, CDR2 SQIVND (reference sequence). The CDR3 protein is CASSPSSTIYNEQFF. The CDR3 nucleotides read TGTGCCAGTAGTCCCAGTTCTACTATCTACAATGAGCAGTTCTTC.

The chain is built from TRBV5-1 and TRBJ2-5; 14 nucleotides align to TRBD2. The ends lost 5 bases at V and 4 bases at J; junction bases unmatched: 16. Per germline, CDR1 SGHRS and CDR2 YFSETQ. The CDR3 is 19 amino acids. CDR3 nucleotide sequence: TGCGCCAGCAGGCCGATCCCGGGACTAGCGGGAGTGACGGGAGAGACCCAGTACTTC. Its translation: CASRPIPGLAGVTGETQYF.

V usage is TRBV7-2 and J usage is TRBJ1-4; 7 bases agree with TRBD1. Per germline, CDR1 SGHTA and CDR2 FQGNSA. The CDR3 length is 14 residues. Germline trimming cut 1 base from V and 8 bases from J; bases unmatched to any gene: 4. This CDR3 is CASSLGAQGEKLFF. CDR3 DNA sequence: TGTGCCAGCAGCTTAGGGGCACAGGGGGAAAAACTGTTTTTT.

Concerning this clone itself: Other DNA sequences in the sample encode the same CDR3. Here the CDR3 reads CASSLGGTYEQYF. The CDR3 DNA sequence: TGTGCCAGCAGCTTAGGCGGGACCTACGAGCAGTACTTC. The genes are TRBV5-4 and TRBJ2-7; D possibly corresponds to TRBD2 (6 bases). Germline V gene lookup returns CDR1 SGHNT and CDR2 YYREEE (reference sequence). V shed 2 bases and J shed 2 bases, with 8 bases lying between them. The length of the CDR3 is 13 residues.

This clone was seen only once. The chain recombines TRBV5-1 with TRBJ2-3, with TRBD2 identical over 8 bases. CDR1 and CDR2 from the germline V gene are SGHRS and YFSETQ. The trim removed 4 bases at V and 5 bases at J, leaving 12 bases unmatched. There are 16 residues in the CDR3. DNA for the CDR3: TGCGCCAGCAGCGGGAGCGGGAGCCCTTACGTAGATACGCAGTATTTT. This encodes CASSGSGSPYVDTQYF.

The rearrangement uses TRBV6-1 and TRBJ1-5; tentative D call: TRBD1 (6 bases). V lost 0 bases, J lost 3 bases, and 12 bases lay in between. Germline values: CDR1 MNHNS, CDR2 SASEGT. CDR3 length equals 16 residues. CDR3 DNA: TGTGCCAGCAGTGAAGCGGCAGGGGCAATCAATCAGCCCCAGCATTTT. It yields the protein CASSEAAGAINQPQHF.

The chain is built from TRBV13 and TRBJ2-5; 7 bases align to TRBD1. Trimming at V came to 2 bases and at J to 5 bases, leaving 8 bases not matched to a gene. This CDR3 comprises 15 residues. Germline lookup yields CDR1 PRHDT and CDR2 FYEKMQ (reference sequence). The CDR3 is CASSLSRGRGETQYF. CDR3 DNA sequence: TGTGCCAGCAGCTTATCAAGGGGGCGAGGGGAGACCCAGTACTTC.

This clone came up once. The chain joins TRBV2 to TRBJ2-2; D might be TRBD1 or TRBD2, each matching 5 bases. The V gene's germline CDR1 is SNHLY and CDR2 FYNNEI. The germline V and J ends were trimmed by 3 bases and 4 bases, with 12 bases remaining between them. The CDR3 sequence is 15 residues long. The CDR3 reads CASSERLRGTGELFF. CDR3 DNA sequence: TGTGCCAGCAGTGAGCGCCTGAGGGGCACCGGGGAGCTGTTTTTT.